The present TCR beta chain was sequenced within a study of metastatic and nonmetastatic thyroid tumors. Study-level background: Across blood and tumor or nodule tissue, repertoires from malignant and benign thyroid patients were compared with one another.

General study points: When malignant thyroid tumors were compared with benign nodules, TCR beta diversity was reportedly significantly higher in the malignant tumors. This held in both blood and tumor samples.

A word on this clone: Its antigen is currently unknown.

TCRdb re-clonotyped the PCR reads via MiXCR. The table has some 4,800 clones, roughly 20% seen once. Thyroid surgery was preceded by no treatment in any patient. The CDR3 has 14 amino acids. The germline V gene encodes CDR1 MNHGY and CDR2 SVAAGI. V lost 2 bases and J 6 bases, leaving 13 bases between the germline ends. V is TRBV6-9 and J is TRBJ1-2; D is perhaps TRBD1 (6 bases). This TCR came from a male donor with papillary thyroid cancer or a benign thyroid nodule (not recorded which). Some clones in this sample may be carry-over from other donors' samples. The specimen sequenced was tumor tissue. CDR3 DNA: TGTGCCAGCAGTTATACGGCAGGGGCGGATGGCTACACCTTC. Protein product: CASSYTAGADGYTF.